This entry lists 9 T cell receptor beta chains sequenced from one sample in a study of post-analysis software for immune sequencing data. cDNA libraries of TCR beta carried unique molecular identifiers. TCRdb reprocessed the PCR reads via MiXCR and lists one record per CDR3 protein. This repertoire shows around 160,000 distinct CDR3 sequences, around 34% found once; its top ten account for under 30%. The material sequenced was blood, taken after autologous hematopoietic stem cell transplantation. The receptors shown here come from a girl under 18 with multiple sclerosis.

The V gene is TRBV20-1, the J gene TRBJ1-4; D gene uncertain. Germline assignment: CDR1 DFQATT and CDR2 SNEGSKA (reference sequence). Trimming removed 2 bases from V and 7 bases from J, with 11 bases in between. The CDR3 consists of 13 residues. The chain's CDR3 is CSARSATGEKLFF. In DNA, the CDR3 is TGCAGTGCTAGAAGTGCGACGGGTGAAAAACTGTTTTTT.

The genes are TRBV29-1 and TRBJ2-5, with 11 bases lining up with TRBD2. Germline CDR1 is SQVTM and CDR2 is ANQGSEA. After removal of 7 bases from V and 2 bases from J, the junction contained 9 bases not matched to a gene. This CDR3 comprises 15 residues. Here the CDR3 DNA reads TGCAGCGAATTGGGACTAGCGGAGGGGCAAGAGACCCAGTACTTC. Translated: CSELGLAEGQETQYF.

CDR3 sequence: CSVVGRGHEQFF. For the CDR3, the DNA is TGCAGCGTTGTGGGCCGGGGCCATGAGCAGTTCTTC. The J gene is TRBJ2-1, the V gene TRBV29-1; possibly TRBD1 or TRBD2 for D (5 bases each). V dropped 4 bases and J dropped 8 bases, with 12 bases sitting between them. This CDR3 contains 12 residues. The germline CDR1 and CDR2 sequences are SQVTM and ANQGSEA.

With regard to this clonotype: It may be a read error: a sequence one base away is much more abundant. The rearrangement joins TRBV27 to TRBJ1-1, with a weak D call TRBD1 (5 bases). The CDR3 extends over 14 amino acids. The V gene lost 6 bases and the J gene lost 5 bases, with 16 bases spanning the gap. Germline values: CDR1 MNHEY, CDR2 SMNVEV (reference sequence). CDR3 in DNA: TGTGCCAGCAGGTTACGAGCAGGGCAAACTGAAGCTTTCTTT. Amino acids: CASRLRAGQTEAFF.

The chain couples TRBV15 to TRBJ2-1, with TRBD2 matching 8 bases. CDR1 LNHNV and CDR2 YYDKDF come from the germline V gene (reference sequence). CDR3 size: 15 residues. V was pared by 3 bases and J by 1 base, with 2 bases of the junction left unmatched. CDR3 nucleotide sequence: TGTGCCACCAGCAGCACTAGCGGTTCCTACAATGAGCAGTTCTTC. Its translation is CATSSTSGSYNEQFF.

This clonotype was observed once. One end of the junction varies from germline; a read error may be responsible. This CDR3 reads CAISDGRTNSNYSEQFF. The CDR3 bases are TGTGCCATCAGTGATGGGAGGACTAACAGCAATTACAGTGAGCAGTTCTTC. The chain links TRBV10-3 to TRBJ2-1; maybe TRBD2 (6 bases). This CDR3 contains 17 residues. Germline lookup yields CDR1 ENHRY and CDR2 SYGVKD.

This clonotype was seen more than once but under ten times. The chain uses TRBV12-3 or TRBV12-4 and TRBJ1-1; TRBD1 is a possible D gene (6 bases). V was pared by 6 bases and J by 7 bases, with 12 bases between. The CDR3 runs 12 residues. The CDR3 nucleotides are TGTGCCAGCAGCCCGGGGGCCATTGAAGCTTTCTTT. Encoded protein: CASSPGAIEAFF.

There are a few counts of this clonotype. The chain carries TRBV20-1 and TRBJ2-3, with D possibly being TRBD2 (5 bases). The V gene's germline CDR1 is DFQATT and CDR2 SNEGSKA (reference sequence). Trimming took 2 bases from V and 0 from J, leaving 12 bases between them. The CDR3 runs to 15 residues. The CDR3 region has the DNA TGCAGTGCTAGAAGAGCGGAGACTAGCACAGATACGCAGTATTTT. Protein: CSARRAETSTDTQYF.

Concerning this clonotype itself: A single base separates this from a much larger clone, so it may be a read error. CDR3 sequence (DNA): TGTGCCAGCGGCGTAGTGGGGGCGGCAGATACGCAGTATTTT. It specifies CASGVVGAADTQYF. The J gene is TRBJ2-3, the V gene TRBV9; weak D call: TRBD1 (6 bases). This CDR3 is built from 14 residues. Germline CDR1 reads SGDLS; CDR2 reads YYNGEE.